The 8 T cell receptor beta chains presented below share a single source sample, sequenced in a study of T cell responses to AZD1222 COVID-19 vaccine. Generated by immunoSEQ multiplex PCR, the TCRdb table keeps only in-frame clones and is missing some. The sample gives 85,000 to 130,000 clones, about 92% of which show up once; less than 9.5% is in the top ten. The sample in question was peripheral blood, obtained 28 days after the second AZD1222 dose. The receptors shown here come from an adult who received the AZD1222 COVID-19 vaccine.

This chain uses TRBV2 with TRBJ2-1; D might be TRBD1 or TRBD2, each matching 6 bases. Germline-derived CDR1 and CDR2 are SNHLY and FYNNEI. The CDR3 is 17 residues long. The germline V and J ends were trimmed by 11 bases and 0 bases, with 23 bases remaining between them. Written as DNA, the CDR3 is TGTGCCCTCGACGGGGGCCCACCCCGCAGCTCCTACAATGAGCAGTTCTTC. It codes for CALDGGPPRSSYNEQFF.

This clone was detected once. The chain joins TRBV27 to TRBJ1-2; 7 nucleotides line up with TRBD1. The CDR3 is 14 residues long. Germline trimming cut 3 bases from V and 4 bases from J; bases unmatched to any gene: 5. Germline-derived CDR1 and CDR2 are MNHEY and SMNVEV (reference sequence). The CDR3: CASSLQGGTYGYTF. The DNA of the CDR3 is TGTGCCAGCAGTTTGCAAGGGGGCACCTATGGCTACACCTTC.

The J gene is TRBJ1-1, the V gene TRBV7-9, with D perhaps TRBD1 (6 bases). Between the trimmed V and J ends, which lost 7 bases and 3 bases, there was a span of 9 bases. The CDR3 is made up of 12 amino acids. Germline CDR1 reads SEHNR; CDR2 reads FQNEAQ (reference sequence). The CDR3 protein is CASNQGYTEAFF. CDR3 DNA: TGTGCCAGCAACCAGGGGTACACTGAAGCTTTCTTT.

This chain uses TRBV27 with TRBJ2-7; the D gene is possibly TRBD1 (5 bases). Trimming left V 2 bases short and J 5 bases short, with 19 bases between. From germline, CDR1 is MNHEY and CDR2 SMNVEV (reference sequence). CDR3 size: 16 residues. CDR3 coding DNA: TGTGCCAGCAGTTTAGTTGGAGACCCGAGGACAAACGAGCAGTACTTC. It encodes CASSLVGDPRTNEQYF.

The genes are TRBV5-8 and TRBJ2-7; TRBD1 is a possible D gene (6 bases). Per the germline V gene, CDR1 is SGHTS and CDR2 is YDEGEE. The CDR3 extends over 14 amino acids. With 4 bases removed from V and 8 bases from J, the gap between germline ends came to 19 bases. DNA of the CDR3: TGTGCCAGCAGCCTGGGACAACAAGCGTCTCAGCAGTACTTC. This translates into CASSLGQQASQQYF.

The J gene is TRBJ1-1, the V gene TRBV27; 8 bases fit TRBD1. Germline trimming cut 5 bases from V and 6 bases from J; bases unmatched to any gene: 8. This CDR3 has 14 amino acids. Germline CDR1 MNHEY, CDR2 SMNVEV (reference sequence). The CDR3 nucleotides read TGTGCCAGCAGTCCCCCAGGGGGCTTGGCTGAAGCTTTCTTT. Translation: CASSPPGGLAEAFF.

V and J are TRBV7-2 and TRBJ2-1; 14 bases line up with TRBD2. This CDR3 is 14 amino acids long. Germline trimming cut 5 bases from V and 13 bases from J; bases unmatched to any gene: 7. Germline assignment: CDR1 SGHTA and CDR2 FQGNSA. In DNA form, the CDR3 reads TGTGCCAGCAGCACCGGACTAGCGGGGGGTGAACAGTTCTTC. Protein product: CASSTGLAGGEQFF.

This clone was detected only once. V usage is TRBV5-8 and J usage is TRBJ2-7; the D is unclear. CDR1 and CDR2 from the germline V gene are SGHTS and YDEGEE. Trimming took 4 bases from V and 3 from J, leaving 17 bases between them. CDR3 size: 15 residues. Written as DNA, the CDR3 is TGTGCCAGCAGCCAGTACTTCACAAACCTCTACGAGCAGTACTTC. This codes for CASSQYFTNLYEQYF.